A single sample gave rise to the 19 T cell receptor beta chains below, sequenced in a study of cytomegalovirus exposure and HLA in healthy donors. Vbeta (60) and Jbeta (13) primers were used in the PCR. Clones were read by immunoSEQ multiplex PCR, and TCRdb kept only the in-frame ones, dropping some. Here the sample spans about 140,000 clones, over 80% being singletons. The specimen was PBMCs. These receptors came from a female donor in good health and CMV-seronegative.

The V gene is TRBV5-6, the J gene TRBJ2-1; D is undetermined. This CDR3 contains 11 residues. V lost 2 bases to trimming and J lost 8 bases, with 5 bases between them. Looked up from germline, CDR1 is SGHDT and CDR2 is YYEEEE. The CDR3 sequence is CASSFLDEQFF. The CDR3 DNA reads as TGTGCCAGCAGCTTTCTCGATGAGCAGTTCTTC. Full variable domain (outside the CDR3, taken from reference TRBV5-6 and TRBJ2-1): DAGVTQSPTHLIKTRGQQVTLRCSPKSGHDTVSWYQQALGQGPQFIFQYYEEEERQRGNFPDRFSGHQFPNYSSELNVNALLLGDSALYLCASSFLDEQFFGPGTRLTVL.

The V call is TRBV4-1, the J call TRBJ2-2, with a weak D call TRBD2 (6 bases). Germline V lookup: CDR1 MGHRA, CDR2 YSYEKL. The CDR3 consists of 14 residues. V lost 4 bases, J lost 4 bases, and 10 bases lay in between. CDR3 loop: CASSPTRITGELFF. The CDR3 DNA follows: TGCGCCAGCAGCCCGACTAGAATCACCGGGGAGCTGTTTTTT.

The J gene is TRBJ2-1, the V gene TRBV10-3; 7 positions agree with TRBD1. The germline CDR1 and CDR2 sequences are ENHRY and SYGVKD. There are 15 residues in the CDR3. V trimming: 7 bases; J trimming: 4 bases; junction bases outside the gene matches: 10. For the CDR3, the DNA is TGTGCCATCACCCCGGACAGGATCTGGTACAATGAGCAGTTCTTC. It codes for CAITPDRIWYNEQFF.

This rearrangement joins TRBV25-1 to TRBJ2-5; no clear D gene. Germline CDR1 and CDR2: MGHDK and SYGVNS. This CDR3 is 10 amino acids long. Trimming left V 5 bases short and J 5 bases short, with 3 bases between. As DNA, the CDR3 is TGTGCCAGCAGTTCTGAGACCCAGTACTTC. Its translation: CASSSETQYF.

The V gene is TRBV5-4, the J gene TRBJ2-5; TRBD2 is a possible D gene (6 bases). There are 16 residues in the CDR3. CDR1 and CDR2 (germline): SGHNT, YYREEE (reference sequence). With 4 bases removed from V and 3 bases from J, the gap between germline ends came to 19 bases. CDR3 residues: CASSTGTAWHEETQYF. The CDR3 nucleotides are TGTGCCAGCAGCACCGGGACTGCTTGGCATGAAGAGACCCAGTACTTC.

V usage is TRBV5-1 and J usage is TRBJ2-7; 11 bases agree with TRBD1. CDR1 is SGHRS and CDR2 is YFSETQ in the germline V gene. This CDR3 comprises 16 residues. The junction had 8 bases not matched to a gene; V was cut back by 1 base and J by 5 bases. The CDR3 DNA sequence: TGCGCCAGCAGCTTGAGTACCGGGACAGGGGGTGACGAGCAGTACTTC. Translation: CASSLSTGTGGDEQYF.

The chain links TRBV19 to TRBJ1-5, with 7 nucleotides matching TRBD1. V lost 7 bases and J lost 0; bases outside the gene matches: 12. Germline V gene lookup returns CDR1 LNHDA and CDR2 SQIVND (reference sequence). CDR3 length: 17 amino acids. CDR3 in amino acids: CASTDRQGAYSNQPQHF. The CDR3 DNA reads TGTGCCAGTACCGACCGACAGGGAGCTTATAGCAATCAGCCCCAGCATTTT.

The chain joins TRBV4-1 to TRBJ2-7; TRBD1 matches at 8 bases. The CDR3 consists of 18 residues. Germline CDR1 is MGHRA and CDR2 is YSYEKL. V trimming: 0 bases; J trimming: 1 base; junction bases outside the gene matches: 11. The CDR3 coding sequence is TGCGCCAGCAGCCAAGATTTCCAGGGGGCTATATCATCCTACGAGCAGTACTTC. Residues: CASSQDFQGAISSYEQYF.

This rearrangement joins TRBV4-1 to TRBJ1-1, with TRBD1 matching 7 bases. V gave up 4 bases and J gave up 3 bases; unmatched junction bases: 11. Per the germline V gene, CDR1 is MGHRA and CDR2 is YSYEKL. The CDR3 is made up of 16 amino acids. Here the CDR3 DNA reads TGCGCCAGCAGCCCCCGGGGGCCAGACAGGGACACTGAAGCTTTCTTT. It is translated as CASSPRGPDRDTEAFF.

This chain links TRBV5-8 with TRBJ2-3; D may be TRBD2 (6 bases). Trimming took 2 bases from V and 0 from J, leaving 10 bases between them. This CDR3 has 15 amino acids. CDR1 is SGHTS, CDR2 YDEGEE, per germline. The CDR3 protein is CASSFWGLSTDTQYF. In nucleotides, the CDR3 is TGTGCCAGCAGCTTTTGGGGACTTAGCACAGATACGCAGTATTTT.

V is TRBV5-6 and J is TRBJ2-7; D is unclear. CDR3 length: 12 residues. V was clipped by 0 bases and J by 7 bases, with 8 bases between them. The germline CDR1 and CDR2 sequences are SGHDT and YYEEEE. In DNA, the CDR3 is TGTGCCAGCAGCTTGGCTAATTGGGAGCAGTACTTC. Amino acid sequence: CASSLANWEQYF.

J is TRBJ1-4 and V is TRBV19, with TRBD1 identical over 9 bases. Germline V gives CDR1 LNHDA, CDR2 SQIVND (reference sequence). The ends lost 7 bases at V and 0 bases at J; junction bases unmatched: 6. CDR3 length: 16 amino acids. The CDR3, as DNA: TGTGCCAGTACGGGACAGGGCTTCTCAACTAATGAAAAACTGTTTTTT. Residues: CASTGQGFSTNEKLFF.

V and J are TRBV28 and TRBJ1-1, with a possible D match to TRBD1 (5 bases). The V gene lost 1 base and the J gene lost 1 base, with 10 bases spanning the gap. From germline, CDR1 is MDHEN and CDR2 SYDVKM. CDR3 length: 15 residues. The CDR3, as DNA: TGTGCCAGCAGTTTATTGCTCGACAGGAACACTGAAGCTTTCTTT. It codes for CASSLLLDRNTEAFF.

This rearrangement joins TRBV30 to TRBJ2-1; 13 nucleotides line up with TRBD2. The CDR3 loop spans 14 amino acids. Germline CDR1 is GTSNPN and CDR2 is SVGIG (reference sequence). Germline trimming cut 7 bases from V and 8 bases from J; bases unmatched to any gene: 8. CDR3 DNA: TGTGCCTCGAAGGGGGGACTAGCGGGGTATGAGCAGTTCTTC. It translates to CASKGGLAGYEQFF.

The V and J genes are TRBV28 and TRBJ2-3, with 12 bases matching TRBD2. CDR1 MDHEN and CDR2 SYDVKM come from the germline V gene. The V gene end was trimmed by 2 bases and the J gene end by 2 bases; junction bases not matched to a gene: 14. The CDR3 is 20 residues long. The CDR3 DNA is TGTGCCAGCAGTTTAGGCCTGGGACTAGCGGGCGACACCTCCACAGATACGCAGTATTTT. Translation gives CASSLGLGLAGDTSTDTQYF.

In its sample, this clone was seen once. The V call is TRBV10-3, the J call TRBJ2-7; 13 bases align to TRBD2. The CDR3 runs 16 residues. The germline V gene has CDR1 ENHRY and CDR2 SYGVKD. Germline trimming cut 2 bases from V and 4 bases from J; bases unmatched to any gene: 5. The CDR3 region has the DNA TGTGCCATCAGTGAGGGACTAGCGGGAGCTCGATACGAGCAGTACTTC. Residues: CAISEGLAGARYEQYF.

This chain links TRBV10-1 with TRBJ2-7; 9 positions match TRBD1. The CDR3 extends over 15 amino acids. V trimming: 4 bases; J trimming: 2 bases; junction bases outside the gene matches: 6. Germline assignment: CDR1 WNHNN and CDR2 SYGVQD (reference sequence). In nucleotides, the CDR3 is TGCGCCAGCAGTGGAACCGGGACAGGGACCTACGAGCAGTACTTC. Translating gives CASSGTGTGTYEQYF.

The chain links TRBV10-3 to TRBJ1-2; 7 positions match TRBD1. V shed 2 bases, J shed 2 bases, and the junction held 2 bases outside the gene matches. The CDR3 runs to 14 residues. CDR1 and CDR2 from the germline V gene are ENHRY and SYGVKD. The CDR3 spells CAISEPTGNYGYTF. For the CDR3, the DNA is TGTGCCATCAGTGAGCCGACAGGGAACTATGGCTACACCTTC.

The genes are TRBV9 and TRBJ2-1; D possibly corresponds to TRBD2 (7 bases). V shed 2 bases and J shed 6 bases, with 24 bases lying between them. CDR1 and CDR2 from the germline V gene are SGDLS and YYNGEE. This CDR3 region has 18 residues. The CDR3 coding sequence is TGTGCCAGCAGCGTCAAGGGGGGGGTCGGGGGTAGGGGCAATGAGCAGTTCTTC. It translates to CASSVKGGVGGRGNEQFF.